This T cell receptor beta chain appears in the sequencing data of a study of PD-1 blockade in classical Hodgkin lymphoma (dated by TCRdb to the early 2020s). With respect to the entire study: Nivolumab dosing was 3 mg/kg intravenously every 2 weeks, continuing until either disease progression or unacceptable toxicity. The study used TCR beta sequencing and CyTOF to define a peripheral blood immune signature of response to PD-1 blockade in classical Hodgkin lymphoma.

On this clone: Its recognized antigen is unknown. No base qualities exist here, and no much larger clone lies one base off it.

Deletion took 3 bases off V and 0 bases off J, with a span of 16 bases between the germline ends. From the cysteine up to the phenylalanine, the CDR3 has a length of 17 residues. Only the CDR3 part of the read is kept: 51 bases, read in frame from the first base. Taken from the germline V gene, the CDR1 and CDR2 loops are KGHSH and LQKENI. Genomic DNA was extracted with the Qiagen DNeasy kit from unsorted PBMCs and from negatively selected CD4+ and CD8+ fractions. Amplification of TCR beta CDR3 regions was done by immunoSEQ multiplex PCR with primers that anneal to V and J segments. A synthetic immune receptor repertoire was used to minimize amplification bias, and any residual bias was removed computationally once sequencing was done. Regarding the original processing steps: Custom Python scripts were used to quantify repertoire diversity as the Shannon entropy index. Unsorted, CD4+ and CD8+ repertoires were examined separately, except in combined analyses, for which CD4+ and CD8+ sequences were merged in silico. A clone was considered expanded if an increase in frequency of at least 2-fold after treatment relative to C1D1 was found, and a pseudocount of 0.5 was applied to clones undetected at baseline. Clones with 0 or 1 copy at C1D1 were classified as singleton clones, and clones with 2 or more copies were classified as non-singleton clones. Clones expanded in unsorted samples were labelled as CD4+, CD8+ or unknown by matching protein sequences in sorted samples from the same patient. Wilcoxon tests on paired samples were used to test changes in diversity from C1D1 to C4D1. TCRdb took over this immuneACCESS table, retaining in-frame rearrangements with V and J assigned. Such tables are incomplete; in checked studies, under half of the missing clones stem from an unresolved V gene, and the remainder is unexplained. V, J and clone size are taken as reported in that table, and D and trimming were inferred from the DNA itself. In this sample the table shows 90,000 to 120,000 clones, 80% to 90% of which occur a single time. The ten largest clones capture roughly 21% of the sample.

The study at large found these results: By C4D1, a significant rise was seen in CD4+ TCR diversity but not in CD8+ TCR diversity (p=0.0027 vs p=0.16), and the rise was most apparent among complete responders (p=0.02). Newly diagnosed patients were reported to have lower baseline TCR diversity than healthy donors, and relapsed/refractory patients were reported to have lower baseline TCR diversity still. The study was restricted to a single clinical trial cohort, and the causes of repertoire differences, possibly disease activity or prior therapy, were left undefined. Trial patients achieving complete response had baseline diversity similar to newly diagnosed patients, whereas partial responders and progressors had significantly lower diversity. Lower diversity was observed in patients in whom nivolumab was started less than 1 year after ASCT, and these patients were excluded from later analyses so that confounding by immune reconstitution would be avoided.

Per the publication, the time point label means: cycle 2 day 1 (C2D1) of nivolumab. All trial patients had relapsed after autologous stem cell transplantation, with cohorts A, B and C differing in prior brentuximab vedotin exposure. The trial cohort was composed of about 53 patients with relapsed/refractory classical Hodgkin lymphoma, for whom complete response, partial response or progressive disease was recorded as best overall response. Single-agent nivolumab was administered to trial patients in the multi-cohort phase II CheckMate 205 trial. Best overall response was determined by an independent review committee according to the 2007 International Working Group response criteria. Trial PBMCs were obtained immediately prior to nivolumab initiation (C1D1) and on therapy at cycle 2 day 1 and cycle 4 day 1. After peripheral blood was drawn into 8 mL Vacutainer Cell Preparation Tubes, PBMCs were isolated by centrifugation and then cryopreserved.

This TCR was sampled from a human donor with classical Hodgkin lymphoma. The chain is assembled from TRBV18 and TRBJ2-3; a tentative D call is TRBD1 (6 bases match). This material consisted of peripheral blood mononuclear cells (PBMCs), taken before the second cycle of nivolumab. In nucleotide form, the sequence is TGTGCCAGCTCACCTTCCTACCAGGGGCATAGCACAGATACGCAGTATTTT. It specifies CASSPSYQGHSTDTQYF.